This T cell receptor beta chain was recorded in a study of blood T cells in healthy people across ages. Study information: About one barcoded beta molecule per two T cells came from capture by template switching.

The germline V and J ends were trimmed by 2 bases and 12 bases, with 14 bases remaining between them. Per germline, CDR1 MNHEY and CDR2 SVGEGT. The CDR3 spans 13 residues. A sample-barcoded 5' primer and a J-beta primer mix were used in a second PCR of about 7 to 12 cycles. In TCRdb, the 5' RACE reads were re-called with MiXCR into one record per CDR3 protein. The sample holds about 730,000 distinct CDR3 sequences, 43% seen once. V gene TRBV6-2 or TRBV6-3 combines with J gene TRBJ1-5; possible D gene TRBD1, 5 bases. This TCR derives from a woman aged 60 to 75 in good health. Sequenced: blood. CDR3 in DNA: TGTGCCAGCAGTTACCCTCCGGGGGGGATCCAGCATTTT. Amino acids: CASSYPPGGIQHF.